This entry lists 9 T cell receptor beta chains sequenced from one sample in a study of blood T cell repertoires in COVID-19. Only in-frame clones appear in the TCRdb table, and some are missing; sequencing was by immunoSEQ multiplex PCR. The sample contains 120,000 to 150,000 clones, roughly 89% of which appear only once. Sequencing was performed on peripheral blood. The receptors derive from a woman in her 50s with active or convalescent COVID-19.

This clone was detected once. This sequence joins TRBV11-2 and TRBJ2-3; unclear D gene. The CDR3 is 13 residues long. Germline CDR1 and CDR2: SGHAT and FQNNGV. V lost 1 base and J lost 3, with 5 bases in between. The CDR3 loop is CASSLATTDTQYF. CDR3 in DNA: TGTGCCAGCAGCTTAGCAACAACAGATACGCAGTATTTT.

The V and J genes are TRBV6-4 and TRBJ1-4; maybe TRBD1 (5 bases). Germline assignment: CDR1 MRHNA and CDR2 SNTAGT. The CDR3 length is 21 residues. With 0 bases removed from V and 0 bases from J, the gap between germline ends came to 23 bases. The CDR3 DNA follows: TGTGCCAGCAGTGACTCCCCGGGTAGGGGTGGCCAGCGGGCAACTAATGAAAAACTGTTTTTT. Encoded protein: CASSDSPGRGGQRATNEKLFF.

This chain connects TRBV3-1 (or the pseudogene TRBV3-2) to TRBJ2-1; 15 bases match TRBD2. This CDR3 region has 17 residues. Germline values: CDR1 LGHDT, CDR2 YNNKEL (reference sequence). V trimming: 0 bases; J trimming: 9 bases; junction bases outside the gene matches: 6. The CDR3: CASSQEVGLAGGREQFF. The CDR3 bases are TGTGCCAGCAGCCAAGAGGTAGGACTAGCGGGGGGGCGTGAGCAGTTCTTC.

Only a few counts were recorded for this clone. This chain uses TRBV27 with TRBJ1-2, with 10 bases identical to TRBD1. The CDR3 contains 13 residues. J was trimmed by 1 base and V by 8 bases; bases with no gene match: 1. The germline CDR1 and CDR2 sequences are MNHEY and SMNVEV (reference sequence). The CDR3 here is CASWDRGNYGYTF. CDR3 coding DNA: TGTGCCAGCTGGGACAGGGGTAACTATGGCTACACCTTC.

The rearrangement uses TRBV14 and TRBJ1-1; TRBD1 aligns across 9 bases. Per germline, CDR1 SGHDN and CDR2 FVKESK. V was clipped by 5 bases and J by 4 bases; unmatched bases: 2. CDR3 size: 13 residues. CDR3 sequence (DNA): TGTGCCAGCAGCACGACAGGGGGCACTGAAGCTTTCTTT. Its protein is CASSTTGGTEAFF.

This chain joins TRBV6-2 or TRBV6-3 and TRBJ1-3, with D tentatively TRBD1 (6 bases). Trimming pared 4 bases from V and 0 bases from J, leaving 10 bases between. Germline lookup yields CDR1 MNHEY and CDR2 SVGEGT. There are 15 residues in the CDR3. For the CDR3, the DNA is TGTGCCAGCAGTTGGACAGCCGTCTCTGGAAACACCATATATTTT. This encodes CASSWTAVSGNTIYF.

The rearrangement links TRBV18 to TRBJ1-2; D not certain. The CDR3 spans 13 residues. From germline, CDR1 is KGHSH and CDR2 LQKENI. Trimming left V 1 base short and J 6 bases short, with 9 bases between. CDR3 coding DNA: TGTGCCAGCTCACCACGGCAGTTCGATGGCTACACCTTC. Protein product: CASSPRQFDGYTF.

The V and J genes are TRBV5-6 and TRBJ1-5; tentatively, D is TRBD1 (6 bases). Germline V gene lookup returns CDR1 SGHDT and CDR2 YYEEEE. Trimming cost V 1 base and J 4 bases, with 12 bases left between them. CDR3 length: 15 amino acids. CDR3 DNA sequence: TGTGCCAGCAGCTTGAGAGACAGGAGGAATCAGCCCCAGCATTTT. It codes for CASSLRDRRNQPQHF.

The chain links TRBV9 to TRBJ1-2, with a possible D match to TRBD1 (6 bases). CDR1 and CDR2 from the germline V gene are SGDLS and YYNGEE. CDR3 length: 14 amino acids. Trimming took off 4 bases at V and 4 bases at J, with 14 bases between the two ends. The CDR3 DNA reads TGTGCCAGCAGCCCCCAAGGGGGGGGCTATGGCTACACCTTC. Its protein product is CASSPQGGGYGYTF. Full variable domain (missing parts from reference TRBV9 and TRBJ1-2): DSGVTQTPKHLITATGQRVTLRCSPRSGDLSVYWYQQSLDQGLQFLIQYYNGEERAKGNILERFSAQQFPDLHSELNLSSLELGDSALYFCASSPQGGGYGYTFGSGTRLTVV.